Each of the 7 T cell receptor beta chains below was sequenced from the same sample in a study of graft-versus-host responses after intestinal transplantation. Only in-frame clones appear in the TCRdb table, and some are missing; sequencing was by immunoSEQ multiplex PCR. The data hold about 60,000 clones, with around 90% observed a single time. Grafts had their tissue processed, releasing intraepithelial and lamina propria lymphocytes. The sequences come from ileum tissue, collected more than 350 days after transplant. All receptors derive from a human patient who received an intestinal transplant, so some T cells may come from the graft donor.

The chain uses TRBV5-6 and TRBJ2-5; D is unclear. CDR1 and CDR2 from the germline V gene are SGHDT and YYEEEE. The CDR3 totals 13 residues. V lost 4 bases and J lost 1, with 8 bases in between. The CDR3 reads CASSLEFQETQYF. Written as DNA, the CDR3 is TGTGCCAGCAGCCTCGAATTCCAAGAGACCCAGTACTTC.

The V and J genes are TRBV7-3 and TRBJ2-5; 7 bases are a match to TRBD1. Germline V gene lookup returns CDR1 SGHTA and CDR2 FQGTGA. The CDR3 is 17 amino acids. The V segment lost 2 bases and the J segment 0 bases; nucleotides outside the gene matches: 9. The CDR3 reads CASSLGEGQDYQETQYF. In nucleotides, the CDR3 is TGTGCCAGCAGCTTAGGAGAAGGACAGGACTACCAAGAGACCCAGTACTTC.

This sequence joins TRBV10-2 and TRBJ1-6; 9 nucleotides match TRBD1. Per the germline V gene, CDR1 is WSHSY and CDR2 is SAAADI. V shed 6 bases, J shed 8 bases, and the junction held 5 bases outside the gene matches. The CDR3 runs 14 residues. The chain's CDR3 is CASRGQGRHSPLHF. CDR3 bases: TGCGCCAGCAGGGGACAGGGAAGGCATTCACCCCTCCACTTT.

This clone was seen a single time. The V and J genes are TRBV5-6 and TRBJ1-5; tentative D call: TRBD1 (5 bases). V gave up 2 bases and J gave up 1 base, with 7 bases separating them. The CDR3 length is 14 residues. The germline CDR1 and CDR2 sequences are SGHDT and YYEEEE. The CDR3 sequence is CASSFEGSNQPQHF. CDR3 nucleotides: TGTGCCAGCAGCTTTGAGGGGAGCAATCAGCCCCAGCATTTT.

This chain joins TRBV6-1 and TRBJ2-7, with 8 bases matching TRBD1. The junction had 4 bases not matched to a gene; V was cut back by 4 bases and J by 2 bases. The CDR3 has 14 residues. The germline V gene has CDR1 MNHNS and CDR2 SASEGT. The CDR3 is CASSGTGLTYEQYF. The CDR3 DNA sequence: TGTGCCAGCAGTGGGACAGGGCTGACCTACGAGCAGTACTTC.

The chain employs TRBV10-3 and TRBJ2-7; TRBD2 agrees at 13 bases. The CDR3 is 14 amino acids. J gave up 4 bases and V 6 bases, and 3 bases lay outside the gene matches. Per germline, CDR1 ENHRY and CDR2 SYGVKD. The CDR3 is CAISGLAGVYEQYF. CDR3 coding DNA: TGTGCCATCAGCGGACTAGCGGGAGTTTACGAGCAGTACTTC.

The gene calls are TRBV6-5 and TRBJ1-5, with D possibly being TRBD1 (5 bases). Trimming removed 6 bases at V and 5 bases at J, with 14 bases between. The CDR3 consists of 14 residues. Germline CDR1 and CDR2: MNHEY and SVGAGI. CDR3 amino acids: CASSVRVGDQPQHF. CDR3 DNA: TGTGCCAGCAGCGTCAGGGTAGGGGATCAGCCCCAGCATTTT.